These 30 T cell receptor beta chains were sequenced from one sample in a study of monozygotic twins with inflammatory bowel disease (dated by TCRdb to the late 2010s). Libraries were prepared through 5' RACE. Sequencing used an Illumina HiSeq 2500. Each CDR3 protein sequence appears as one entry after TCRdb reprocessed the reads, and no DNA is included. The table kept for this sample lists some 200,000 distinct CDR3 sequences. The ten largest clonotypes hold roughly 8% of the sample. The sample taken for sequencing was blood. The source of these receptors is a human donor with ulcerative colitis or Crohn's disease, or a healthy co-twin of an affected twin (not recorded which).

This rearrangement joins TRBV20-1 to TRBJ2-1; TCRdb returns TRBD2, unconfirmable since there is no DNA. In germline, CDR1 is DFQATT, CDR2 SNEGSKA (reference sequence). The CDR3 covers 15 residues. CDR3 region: CSARDVAGDGNEQFF.

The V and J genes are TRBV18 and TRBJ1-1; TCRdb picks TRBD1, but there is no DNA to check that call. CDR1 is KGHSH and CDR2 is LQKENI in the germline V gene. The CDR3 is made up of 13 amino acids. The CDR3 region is CASSSSGGTEAFF.

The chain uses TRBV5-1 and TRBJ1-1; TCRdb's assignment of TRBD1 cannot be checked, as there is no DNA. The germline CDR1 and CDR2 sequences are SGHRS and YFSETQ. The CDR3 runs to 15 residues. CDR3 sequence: CASSSTGTRNTEAFF.

CDR3 residues: CASSVTTSGSGTDTQYF. The chain joins TRBV9 to TRBJ2-3; TCRdb lists TRBD2, though no DNA is available to test this call. This CDR3 comprises 17 residues. Germline V CDR1 and CDR2: SGDLS, YYNGEE.

This chain's CDR3 is CASDKGTRGSDTEAFF. The chain combines TRBV5-1 with TRBJ1-1; TCRdb returns TRBD1, unconfirmable since there is no DNA. CDR3 length: 16 residues. Germline-derived CDR1 and CDR2 are SGHRS and YFSETQ.

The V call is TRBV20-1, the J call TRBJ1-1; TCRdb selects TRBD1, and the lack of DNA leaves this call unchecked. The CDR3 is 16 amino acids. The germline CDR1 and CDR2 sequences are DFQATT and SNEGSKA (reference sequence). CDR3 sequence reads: CSAIHLWGQQNGGAFF.

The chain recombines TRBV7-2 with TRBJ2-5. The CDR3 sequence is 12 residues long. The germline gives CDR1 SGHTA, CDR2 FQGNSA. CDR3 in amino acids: CASSLMKQTQYF.

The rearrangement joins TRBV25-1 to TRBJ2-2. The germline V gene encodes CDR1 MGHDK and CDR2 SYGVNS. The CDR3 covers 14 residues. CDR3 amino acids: CASSERVNTGELFF.

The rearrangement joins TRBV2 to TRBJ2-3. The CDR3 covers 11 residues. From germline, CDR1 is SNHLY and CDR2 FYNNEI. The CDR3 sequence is CASCGIDTQYF. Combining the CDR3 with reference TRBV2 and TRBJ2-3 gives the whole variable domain EPEVTQTPSHQVTQMGQEVILRCVPISNHLYFYWYRQILGQKVEFLVSFYNNEISEKSEIFDDQFSVERPDGSNFTLKIRSTKLEDSAMYFCASCGIDTQYFGPGTRLTVL.

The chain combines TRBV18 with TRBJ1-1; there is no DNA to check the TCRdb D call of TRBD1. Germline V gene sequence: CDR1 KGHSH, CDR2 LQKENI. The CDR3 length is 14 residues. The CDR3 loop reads CASSPDRRGTEAFF.

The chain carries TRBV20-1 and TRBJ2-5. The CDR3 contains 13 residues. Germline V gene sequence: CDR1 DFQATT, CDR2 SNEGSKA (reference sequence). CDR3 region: CSAIGPSQETQYF.

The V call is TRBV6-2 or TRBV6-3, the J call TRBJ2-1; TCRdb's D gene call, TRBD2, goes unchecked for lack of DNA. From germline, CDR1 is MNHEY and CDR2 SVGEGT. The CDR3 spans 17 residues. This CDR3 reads CASSYSIGAGGPGEHFF.

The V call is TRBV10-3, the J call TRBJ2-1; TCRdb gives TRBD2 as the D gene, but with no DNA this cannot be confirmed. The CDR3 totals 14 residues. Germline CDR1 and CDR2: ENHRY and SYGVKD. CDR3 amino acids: CAIRTSGRMDEQFF.

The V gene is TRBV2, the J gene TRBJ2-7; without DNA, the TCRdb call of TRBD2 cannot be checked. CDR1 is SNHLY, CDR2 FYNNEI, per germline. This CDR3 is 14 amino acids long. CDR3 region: CASIPGLAVYEQYF.

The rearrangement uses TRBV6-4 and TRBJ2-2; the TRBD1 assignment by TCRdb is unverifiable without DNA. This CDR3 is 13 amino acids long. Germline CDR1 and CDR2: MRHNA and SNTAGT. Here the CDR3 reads CASSITGTGELFF.

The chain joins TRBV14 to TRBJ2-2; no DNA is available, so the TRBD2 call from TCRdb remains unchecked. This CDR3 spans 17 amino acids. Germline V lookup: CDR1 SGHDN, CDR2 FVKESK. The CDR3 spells CASSQGKAGDVVGELFF.

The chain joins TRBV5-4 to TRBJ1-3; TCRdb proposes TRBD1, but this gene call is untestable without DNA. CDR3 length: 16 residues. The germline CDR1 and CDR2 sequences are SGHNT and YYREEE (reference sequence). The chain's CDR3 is CASSGGDRRSGNTIYF. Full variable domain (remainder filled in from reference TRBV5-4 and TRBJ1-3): ETGVTQSPTHLIKTRGQQVTLRCSSQSGHNTVSWYQQALGQGPQFIFQYYREEENGRGNFPPRFSGLQFPNYSSELNVNALELDDSALYLCASSGGDRRSGNTIYFGEGSWLTVV.

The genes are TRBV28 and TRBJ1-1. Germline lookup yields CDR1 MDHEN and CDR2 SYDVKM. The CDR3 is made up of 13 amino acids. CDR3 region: CASKEGRGTEAFF.

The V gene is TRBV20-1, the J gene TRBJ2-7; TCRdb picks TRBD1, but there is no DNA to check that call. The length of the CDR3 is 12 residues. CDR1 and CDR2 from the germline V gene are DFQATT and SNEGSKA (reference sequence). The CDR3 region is CSARPGGYEQYF.

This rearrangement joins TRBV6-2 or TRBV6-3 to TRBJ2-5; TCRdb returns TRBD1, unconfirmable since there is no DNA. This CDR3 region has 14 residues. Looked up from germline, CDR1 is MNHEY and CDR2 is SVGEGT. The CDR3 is CASRRGTGEETQYF.

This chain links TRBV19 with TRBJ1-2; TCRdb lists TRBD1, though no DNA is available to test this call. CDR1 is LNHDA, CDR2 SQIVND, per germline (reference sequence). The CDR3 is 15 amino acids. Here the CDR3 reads CASTPGPGDFYGYTF.

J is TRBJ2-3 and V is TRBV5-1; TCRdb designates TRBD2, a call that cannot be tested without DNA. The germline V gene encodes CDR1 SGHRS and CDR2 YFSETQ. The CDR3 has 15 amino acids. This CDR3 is CASSPGGSGVDTQYF.

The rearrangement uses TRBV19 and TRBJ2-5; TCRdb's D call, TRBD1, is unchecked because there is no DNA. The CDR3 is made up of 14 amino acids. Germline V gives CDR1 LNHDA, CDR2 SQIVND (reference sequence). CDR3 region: CASSATGGEETQYF.

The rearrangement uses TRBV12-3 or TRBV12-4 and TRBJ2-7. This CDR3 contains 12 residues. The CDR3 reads CASSFGAYEQYF.

CDR3 sequence reads: CASRPSQGYQPQHF. The V gene is TRBV12-3 or TRBV12-4, the J gene TRBJ1-5; absent DNA, TCRdb's TRBD1 call cannot be checked. The CDR3 contains 14 residues.

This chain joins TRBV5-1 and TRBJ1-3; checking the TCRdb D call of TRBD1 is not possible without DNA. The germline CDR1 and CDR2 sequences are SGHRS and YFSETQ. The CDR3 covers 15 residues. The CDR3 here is CASSTGQGAGNTIYF.

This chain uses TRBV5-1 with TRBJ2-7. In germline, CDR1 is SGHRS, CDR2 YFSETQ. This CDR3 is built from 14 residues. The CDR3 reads CASSLDGLPYEQYF.

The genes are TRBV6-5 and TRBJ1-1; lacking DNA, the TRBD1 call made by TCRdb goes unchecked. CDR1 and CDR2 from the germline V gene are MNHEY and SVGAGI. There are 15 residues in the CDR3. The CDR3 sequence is CASSYVTGTDTEAFF.

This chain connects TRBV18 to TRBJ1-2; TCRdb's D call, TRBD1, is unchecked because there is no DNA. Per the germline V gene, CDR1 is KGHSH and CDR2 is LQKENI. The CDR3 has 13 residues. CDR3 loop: CASSPPTGYGYTF.

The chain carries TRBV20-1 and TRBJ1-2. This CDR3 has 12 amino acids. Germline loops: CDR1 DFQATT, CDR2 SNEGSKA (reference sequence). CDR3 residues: CSASQTPDGYTF.